This T cell receptor beta chain emerged from a study of T cells after yellow fever vaccination. This clonotype was observed at least ten times. Its antigen is not identified. Germline-derived CDR1 and CDR2 are ENHRY and SYGVKD. The CDR3 covers 12 residues. Trimming removed 5 bases at V and 3 bases at J, with 8 bases between. They built TCR cDNA with 5'RACE template switching, a step that put in a universal primer site and UMIs. TCRdb fed the 5' RACE reads into MiXCR, producing one record per CDR3 protein. The sample contains approximately 250,000 distinct CDR3 sequences, 3.6% of which appear only once. Whole-study findings and limits: Post-booster repertoires again held most primary-vaccination clones (about 95% CD4, roughly 88% CD8).

The TCR comes from a man aged 18 to 30 who received the YFV17D yellow fever vaccine. The gene calls are TRBV10-3 and TRBJ2-7, with a possible D match to TRBD1 (6 bases). Sequencing used PBMCs, obtained 15 days after the yellow fever booster vaccination. The CDR3 is CAISPTGYEQYV. In DNA, the CDR3 is TGTGCCATCAGTCCGACAGGCTACGAGCAGTACGTC.